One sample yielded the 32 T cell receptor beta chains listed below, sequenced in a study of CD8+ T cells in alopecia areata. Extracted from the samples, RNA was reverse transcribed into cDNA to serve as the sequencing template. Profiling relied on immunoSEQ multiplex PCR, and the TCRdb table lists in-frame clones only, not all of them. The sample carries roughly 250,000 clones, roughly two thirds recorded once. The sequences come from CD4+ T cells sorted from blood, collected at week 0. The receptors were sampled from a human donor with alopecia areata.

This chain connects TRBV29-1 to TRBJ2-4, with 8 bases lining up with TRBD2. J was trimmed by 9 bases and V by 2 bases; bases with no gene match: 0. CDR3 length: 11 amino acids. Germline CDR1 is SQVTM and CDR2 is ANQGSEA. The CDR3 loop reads CSVESGSIQYF. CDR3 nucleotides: TGCAGCGTTGAAAGCGGGAGCATTCAGTACTTC. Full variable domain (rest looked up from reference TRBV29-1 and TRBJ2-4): SAVISQKPSRDICQRGTSLTIQCQVDSQVTMMFWYRQQPGQSLTLIATANQGSEATYESGFVIDKFPISRPNLTFSTLTVSNMSPEDSSIYLCSVESGSIQYFGAGTRLSVL.

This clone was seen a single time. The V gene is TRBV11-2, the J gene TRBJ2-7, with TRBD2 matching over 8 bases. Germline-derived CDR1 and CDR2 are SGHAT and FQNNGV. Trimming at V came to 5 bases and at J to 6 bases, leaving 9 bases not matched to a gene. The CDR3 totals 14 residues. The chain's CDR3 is CASSPPGGRIEQYF. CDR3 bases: TGTGCCAGCAGCCCCCCGGGGGGGCGCATCGAGCAGTACTTC.

The CDR3 DNA follows: TGCAGTGCGGGACTAGCGGGGGGCCAATATTTT. It codes for CSAGLAGGQYF. The chain carries TRBV20-1 and TRBJ2-3; TRBD2 agrees at 15 bases. CDR3 length equals 11 residues. CDR1 DFQATT and CDR2 SNEGSKA come from the germline V gene (reference sequence). Trimming took 6 bases from V and 15 from J; bases not matched to a gene: 4.

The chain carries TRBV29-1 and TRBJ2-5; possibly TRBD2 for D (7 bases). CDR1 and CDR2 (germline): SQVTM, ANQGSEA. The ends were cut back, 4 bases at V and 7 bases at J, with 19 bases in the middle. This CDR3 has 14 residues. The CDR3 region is CSVVGGPLSGTQYF. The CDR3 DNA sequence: TGCAGCGTTGTCGGGGGGCCGCTAAGTGGGACCCAGTACTTC.

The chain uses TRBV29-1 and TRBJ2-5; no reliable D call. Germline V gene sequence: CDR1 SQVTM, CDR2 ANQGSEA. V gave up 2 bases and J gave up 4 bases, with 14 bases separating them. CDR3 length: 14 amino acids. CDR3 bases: TGCAGCGTTGAATTTTCTGTAGTCATAGAGACCCAGTACTTC. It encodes CSVEFSVVIETQYF.

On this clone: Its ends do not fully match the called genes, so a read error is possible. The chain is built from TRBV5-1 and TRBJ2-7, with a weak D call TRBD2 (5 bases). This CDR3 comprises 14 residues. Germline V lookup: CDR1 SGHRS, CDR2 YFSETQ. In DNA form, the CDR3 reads TGCGCCAGCACCTTGTCCTCTCCCGAGGGCGAGCAGTACTTC. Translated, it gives CASTLSSPEGEQYF.

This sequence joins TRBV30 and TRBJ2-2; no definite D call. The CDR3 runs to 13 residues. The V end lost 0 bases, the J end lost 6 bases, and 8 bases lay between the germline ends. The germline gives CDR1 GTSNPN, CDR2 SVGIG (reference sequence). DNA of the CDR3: TGTGCCTGGAGTGTAATCCCCGCCGGGGAGCTGTTTTTT. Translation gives CAWSVIPAGELFF.

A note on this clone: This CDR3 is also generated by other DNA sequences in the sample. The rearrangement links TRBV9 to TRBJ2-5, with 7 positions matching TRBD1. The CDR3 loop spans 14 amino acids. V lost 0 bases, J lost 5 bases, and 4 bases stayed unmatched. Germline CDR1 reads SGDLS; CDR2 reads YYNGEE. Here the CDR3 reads CASSVGPRGETQYF. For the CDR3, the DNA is TGTGCCAGCAGCGTAGGACCCAGGGGGGAGACCCAGTACTTC. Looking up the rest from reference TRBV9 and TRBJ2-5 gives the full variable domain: DSGVTQTPKHLITATGQRVTLRCSPRSGDLSVYWYQQSLDQGLQFLIQYYNGEERAKGNILERFSAQQFPDLHSELNLSSLELGDSALYFCASSVGPRGETQYFGPGTRLLVL.

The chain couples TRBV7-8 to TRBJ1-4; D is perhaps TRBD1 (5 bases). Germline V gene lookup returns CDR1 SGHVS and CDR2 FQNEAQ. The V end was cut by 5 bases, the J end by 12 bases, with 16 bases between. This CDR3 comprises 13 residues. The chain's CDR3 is CASSLWGTFELFF. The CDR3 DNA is TGTGCCAGCAGCCTCTGGGGGACCTTTGAACTGTTTTTT. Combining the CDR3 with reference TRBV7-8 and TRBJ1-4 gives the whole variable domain GAGVSQSPRYKVAKRGQDVALRCDPISGHVSLFWYQQALGQGPEFLTYFQNEAQLDKSGLPSDRFFAERPEGSVSTLKIQRTQQEDSAVYLCASSLWGTFELFFGSGTQLSVL.

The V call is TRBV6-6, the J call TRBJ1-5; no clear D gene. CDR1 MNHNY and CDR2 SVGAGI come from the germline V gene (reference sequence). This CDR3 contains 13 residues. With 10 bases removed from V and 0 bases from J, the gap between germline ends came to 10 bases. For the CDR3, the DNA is TGTGCCACCTTGGGATATAGCAATCAGCCCCAGCATTTT. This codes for CATLGYSNQPQHF.

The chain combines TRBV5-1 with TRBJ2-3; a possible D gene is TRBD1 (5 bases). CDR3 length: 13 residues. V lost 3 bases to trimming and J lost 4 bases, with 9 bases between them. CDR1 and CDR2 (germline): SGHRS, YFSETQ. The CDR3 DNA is TGCGCCAGCAGCTCCTCAGGGCCAGATACGCAGTATTTT. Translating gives CASSSSGPDTQYF. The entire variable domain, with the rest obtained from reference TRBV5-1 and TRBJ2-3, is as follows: KAGVTQTPRYLIKTRGQQVTLSCSPISGHRSVSWYQQTPGQGLQFLFEYFSETQRNKGNFPGRFSGRQFSNSRSEMNVSTLELGDSALYLCASSSSGPDTQYFGPGTRLTVL.

The CDR3 DNA sequence: TGTGCCAGCAGCCGAGGGTCCTACGAGCAGTACTTC. It translates to CASSRGSYEQYF. The V call is TRBV7-6, the J call TRBJ2-7; a weak D match, TRBD2 (5 bases). CDR1 is SGHVS and CDR2 is FNYEAQ in the germline V gene. The CDR3 has 12 residues. Trimming took 5 bases from V and 1 from J, leaving 6 bases between them.

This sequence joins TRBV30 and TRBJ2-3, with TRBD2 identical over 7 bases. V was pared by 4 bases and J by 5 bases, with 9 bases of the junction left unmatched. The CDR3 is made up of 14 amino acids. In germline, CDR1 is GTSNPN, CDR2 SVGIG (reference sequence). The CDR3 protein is CAWNHGGYGDTQYF. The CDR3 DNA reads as TGTGCCTGGAATCACGGGGGGTATGGAGATACGCAGTATTTT.

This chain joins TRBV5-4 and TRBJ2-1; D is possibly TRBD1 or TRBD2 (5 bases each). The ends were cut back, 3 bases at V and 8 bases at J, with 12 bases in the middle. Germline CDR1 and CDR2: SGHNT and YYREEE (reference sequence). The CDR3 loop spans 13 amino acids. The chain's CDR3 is CASSSPRGDEQFF. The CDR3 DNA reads TGTGCCAGCAGCTCCCCGAGGGGAGATGAGCAGTTCTTC.

Here the CDR3 reads CASSQSWYGYTF. CDR3 DNA: TGCGCCAGCAGTCAATCGTGGTATGGCTACACCTTC. The J gene is TRBJ1-2, the V gene TRBV23-1, with D unresolved. TRBV23-1 is an open reading frame whose function is uncertain. The CDR3 extends over 12 amino acids. The germline V and J ends were trimmed by 0 bases and 5 bases, with 4 bases remaining between them.

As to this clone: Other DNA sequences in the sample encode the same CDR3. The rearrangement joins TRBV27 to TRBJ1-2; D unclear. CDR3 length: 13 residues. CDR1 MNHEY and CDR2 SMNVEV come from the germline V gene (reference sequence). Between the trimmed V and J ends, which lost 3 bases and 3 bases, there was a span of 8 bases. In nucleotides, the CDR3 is TGTGCCAGCAGTTTCCGGGGATACTATGGCTACACCTTC. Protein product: CASSFRGYYGYTF.

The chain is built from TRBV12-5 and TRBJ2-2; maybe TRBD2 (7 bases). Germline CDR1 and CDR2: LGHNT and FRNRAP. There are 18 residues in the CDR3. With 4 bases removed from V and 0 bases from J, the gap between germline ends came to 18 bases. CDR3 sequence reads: CASGSPRGALSNTGELFF. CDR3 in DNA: TGTGCTAGTGGTTCTCCTCGGGGGGCTCTTTCGAACACCGGGGAGCTGTTTTTT.

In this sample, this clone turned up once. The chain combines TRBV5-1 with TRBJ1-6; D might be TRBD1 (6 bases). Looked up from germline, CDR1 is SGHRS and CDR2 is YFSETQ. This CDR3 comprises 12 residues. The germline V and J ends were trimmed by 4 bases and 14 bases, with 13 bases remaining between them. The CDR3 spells CASSLQGTALHF. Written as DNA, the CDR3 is TGCGCCAGCAGCCTCCAGGGGACGGCCCTCCACTTT.

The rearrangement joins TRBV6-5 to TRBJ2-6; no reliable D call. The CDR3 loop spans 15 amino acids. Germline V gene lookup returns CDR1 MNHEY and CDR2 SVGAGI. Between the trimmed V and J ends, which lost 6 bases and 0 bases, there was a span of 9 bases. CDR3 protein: CASRAIPSGANVLTF. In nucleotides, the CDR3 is TGTGCCAGCAGAGCTATTCCCTCTGGGGCCAACGTCCTGACTTTC.

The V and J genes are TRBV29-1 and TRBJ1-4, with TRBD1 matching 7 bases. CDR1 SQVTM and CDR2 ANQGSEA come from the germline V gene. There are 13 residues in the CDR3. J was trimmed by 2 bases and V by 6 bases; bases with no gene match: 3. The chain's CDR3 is CSVKTGTNEKLFF. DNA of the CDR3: TGCAGCGTAAAGACAGGGACTAATGAAAAACTGTTTTTT.

CDR3 coding DNA: TGTGCCAGCAGCTCTCCGGGACAGGGGGCTGGGGCCAACGTCCTGACTTTC. Amino acids: CASSSPGQGAGANVLTF. The chain carries TRBV5-4 and TRBJ2-6, with 11 bases lining up with TRBD1. With V trimmed by 3 bases and J by 2 bases, 4 bases remained unmatched. CDR1 and CDR2 (germline): SGHNT, YYREEE (reference sequence). The CDR3 is made up of 17 amino acids.

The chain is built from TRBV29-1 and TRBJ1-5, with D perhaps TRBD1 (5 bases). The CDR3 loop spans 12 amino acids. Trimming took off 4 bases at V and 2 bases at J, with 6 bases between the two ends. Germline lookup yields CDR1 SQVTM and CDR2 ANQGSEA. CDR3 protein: CSVVGGNQPQHF. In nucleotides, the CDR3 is TGCAGCGTTGTGGGGGGCAATCAGCCCCAGCATTTT.

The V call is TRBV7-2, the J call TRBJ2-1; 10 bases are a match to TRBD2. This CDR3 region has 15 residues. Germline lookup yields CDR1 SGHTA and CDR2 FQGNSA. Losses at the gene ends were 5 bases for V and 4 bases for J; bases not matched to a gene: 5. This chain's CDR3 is CASSLGLAAYNEQFF. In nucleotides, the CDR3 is TGTGCCAGCAGCCTCGGACTAGCGGCTTACAATGAGCAGTTCTTC. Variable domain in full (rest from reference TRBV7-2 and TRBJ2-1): GAGVSQSPSNKVTEKGKDVELRCDPISGHTALYWYRQSLGQGLEFLIYFQGNSAPDKSGLPSDRFSAERTGGSVSTLTIQRTQQEDSAVYLCASSLGLAAYNEQFFGPGTRLTVL.

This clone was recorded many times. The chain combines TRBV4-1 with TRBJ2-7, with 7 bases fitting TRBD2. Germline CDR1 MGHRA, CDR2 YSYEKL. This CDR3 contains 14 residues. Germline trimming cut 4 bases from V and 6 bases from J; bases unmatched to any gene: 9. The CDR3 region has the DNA TGCGCCAGCAGCCCCGGACTAGTTGGGGGCGAGCAGTACTTC. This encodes CASSPGLVGGEQYF.

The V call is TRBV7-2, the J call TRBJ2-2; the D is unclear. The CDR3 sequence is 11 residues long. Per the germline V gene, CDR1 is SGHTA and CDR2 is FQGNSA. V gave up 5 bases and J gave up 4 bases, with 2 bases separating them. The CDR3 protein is CASSTTGELFF. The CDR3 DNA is TGTGCCAGCAGCACCACCGGGGAGCTGTTTTTT.

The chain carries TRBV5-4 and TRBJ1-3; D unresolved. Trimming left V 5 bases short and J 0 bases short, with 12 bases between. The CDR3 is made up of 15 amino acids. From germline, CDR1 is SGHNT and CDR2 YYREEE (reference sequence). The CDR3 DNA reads TGTGCCAGCAGAAACGGACTTCACTCTGGAAACACCATATATTTT. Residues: CASRNGLHSGNTIYF. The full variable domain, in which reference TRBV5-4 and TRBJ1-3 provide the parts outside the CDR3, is ETGVTQSPTHLIKTRGQQVTLRCSSQSGHNTVSWYQQALGQGPQFIFQYYREEENGRGNFPPRFSGLQFPNYSSELNVNALELDDSALYLCASRNGLHSGNTIYFGEGSWLTVV.

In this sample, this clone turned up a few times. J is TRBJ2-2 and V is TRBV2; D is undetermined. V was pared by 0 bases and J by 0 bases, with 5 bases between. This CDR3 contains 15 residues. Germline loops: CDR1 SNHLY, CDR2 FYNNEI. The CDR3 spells CASSEAAPNTGELFF. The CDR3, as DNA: TGTGCCAGCAGTGAAGCGGCCCCGAACACCGGGGAGCTGTTTTTT.

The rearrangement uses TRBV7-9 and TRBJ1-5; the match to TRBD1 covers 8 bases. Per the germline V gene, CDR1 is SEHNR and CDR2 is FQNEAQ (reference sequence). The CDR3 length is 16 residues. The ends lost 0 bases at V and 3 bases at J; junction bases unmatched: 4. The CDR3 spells CASSLAGTGHNQPQHF. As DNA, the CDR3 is TGTGCCAGCAGCTTAGCCGGGACAGGACACAATCAGCCCCAGCATTTT.

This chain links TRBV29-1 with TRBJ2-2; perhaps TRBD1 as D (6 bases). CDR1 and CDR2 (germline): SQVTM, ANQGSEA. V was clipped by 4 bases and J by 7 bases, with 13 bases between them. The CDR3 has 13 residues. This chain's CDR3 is CSVGRQGIGELFF. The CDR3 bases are TGCAGCGTTGGTCGGCAGGGGATCGGGGAGCTGTTTTTT.

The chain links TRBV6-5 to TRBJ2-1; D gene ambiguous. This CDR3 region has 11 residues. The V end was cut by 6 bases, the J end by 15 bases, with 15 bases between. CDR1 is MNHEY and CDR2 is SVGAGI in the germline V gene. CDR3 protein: CASRSSESGFF. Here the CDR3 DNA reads TGTGCCAGCAGATCCTCCGAGAGTGGGTTCTTC.

CDR3 in amino acids: CASSLLGADTQYF. The CDR3 DNA sequence: TGTGCCAGCAGCTTACTGGGGGCAGATACGCAGTATTTT. The chain has TRBV5-6 and TRBJ2-3; either TRBD1 or TRBD2 may supply D (5 bases each). Germline CDR1 is SGHDT and CDR2 is YYEEEE. The CDR3 has 13 amino acids. V was cut by 2 bases and J by 4 bases, with 8 bases left in between.

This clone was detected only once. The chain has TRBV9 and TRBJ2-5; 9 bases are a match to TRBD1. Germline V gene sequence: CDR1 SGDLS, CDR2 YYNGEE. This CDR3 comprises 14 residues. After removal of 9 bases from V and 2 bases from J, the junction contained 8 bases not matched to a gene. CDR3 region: CAKKSDRGQETQYF. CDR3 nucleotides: TGTGCCAAAAAATCAGACAGGGGGCAAGAGACCCAGTACTTC.